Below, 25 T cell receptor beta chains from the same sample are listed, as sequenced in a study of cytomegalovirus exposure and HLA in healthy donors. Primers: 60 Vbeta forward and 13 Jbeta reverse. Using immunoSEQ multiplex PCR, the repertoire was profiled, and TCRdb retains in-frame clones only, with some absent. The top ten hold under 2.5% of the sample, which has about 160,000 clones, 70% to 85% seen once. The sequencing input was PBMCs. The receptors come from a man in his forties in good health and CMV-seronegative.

In DNA form, the CDR3 reads TGTGCCAGCAGTACAACGACAGGGATGCAAGAGACCCAGTACTTC. This gives the protein CASSTTTGMQETQYF. The rearrangement links TRBV28 to TRBJ2-5; 7 positions match TRBD1. This CDR3 contains 15 residues. V shed 5 bases, J shed 2 bases, and the junction held 8 bases outside the gene matches. Germline V gene sequence: CDR1 MDHEN, CDR2 SYDVKM.

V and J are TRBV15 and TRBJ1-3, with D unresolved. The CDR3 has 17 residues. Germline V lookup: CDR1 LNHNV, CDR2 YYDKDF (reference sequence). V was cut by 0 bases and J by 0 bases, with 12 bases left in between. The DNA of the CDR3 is TGTGCCACCAGCAGAGATGCCCCGGCGGCCTCTGGAAACACCATATATTTT. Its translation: CATSRDAPAASGNTIYF.

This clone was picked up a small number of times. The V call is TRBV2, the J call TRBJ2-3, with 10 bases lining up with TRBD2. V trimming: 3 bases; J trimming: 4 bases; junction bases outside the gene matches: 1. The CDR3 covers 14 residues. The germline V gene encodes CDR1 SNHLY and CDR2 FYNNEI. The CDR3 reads CASSDGLAADTQYF. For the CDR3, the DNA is TGTGCCAGCAGTGATGGACTAGCGGCAGATACGCAGTATTTT.

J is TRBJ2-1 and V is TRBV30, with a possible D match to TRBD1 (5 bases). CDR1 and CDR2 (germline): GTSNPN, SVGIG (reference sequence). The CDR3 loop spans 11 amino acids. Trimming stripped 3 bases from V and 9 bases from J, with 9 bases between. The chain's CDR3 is CAWSDRGEQFF. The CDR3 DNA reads TGTGCCTGGAGCGATAGGGGTGAGCAGTTCTTC.

The CDR3: CASSLAPSSWGHNTGELFF. The CDR3 DNA sequence: TGTGCCAGCAGTTTGGCCCCCTCCAGCTGGGGGCATAACACCGGGGAGCTGTTTTTT. The chain couples TRBV28 to TRBJ2-2; a weak D match, TRBD1 (6 bases). CDR3 length: 19 residues. Germline assignment: CDR1 MDHEN and CDR2 SYDVKM. Trimming shortened V by 3 bases and J by 2 bases, and 22 bases separated the two germline ends.

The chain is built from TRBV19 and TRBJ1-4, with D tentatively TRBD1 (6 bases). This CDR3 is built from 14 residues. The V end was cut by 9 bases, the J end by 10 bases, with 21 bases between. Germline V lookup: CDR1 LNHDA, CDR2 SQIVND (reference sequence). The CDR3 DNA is TGTGCCAGCAACCCGAGAGGGGGGGGCAGAAAACTGTTTTTT. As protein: CASNPRGGGRKLFF.

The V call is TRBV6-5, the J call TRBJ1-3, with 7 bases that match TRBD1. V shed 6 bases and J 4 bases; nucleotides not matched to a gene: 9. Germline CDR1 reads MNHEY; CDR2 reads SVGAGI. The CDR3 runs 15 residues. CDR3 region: CASRPGQAHGNTIYF. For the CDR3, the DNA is TGTGCCAGCAGACCCGGACAGGCTCACGGAAACACCATATATTTT.

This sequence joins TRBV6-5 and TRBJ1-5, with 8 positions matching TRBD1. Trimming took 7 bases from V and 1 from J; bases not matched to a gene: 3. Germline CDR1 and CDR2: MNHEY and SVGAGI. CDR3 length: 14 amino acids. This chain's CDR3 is CASKRTGSNQPQHF. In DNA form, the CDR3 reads TGTGCCAGCAAAAGGACAGGGAGCAATCAGCCCCAGCATTTT.

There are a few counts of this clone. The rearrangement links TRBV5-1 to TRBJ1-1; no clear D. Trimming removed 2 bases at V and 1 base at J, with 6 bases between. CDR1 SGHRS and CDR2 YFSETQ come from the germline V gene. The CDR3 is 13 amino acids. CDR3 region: CASSFSKNTEAFF. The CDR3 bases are TGCGCCAGCAGCTTTTCCAAGAACACTGAAGCTTTCTTT.

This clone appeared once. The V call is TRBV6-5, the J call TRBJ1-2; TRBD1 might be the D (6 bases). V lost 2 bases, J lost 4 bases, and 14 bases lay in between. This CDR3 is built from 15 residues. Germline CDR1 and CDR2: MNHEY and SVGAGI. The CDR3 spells CASSYGGGARYGYTF. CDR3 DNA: TGTGCCAGCAGTTACGGAGGGGGGGCGCGCTATGGCTACACCTTC.

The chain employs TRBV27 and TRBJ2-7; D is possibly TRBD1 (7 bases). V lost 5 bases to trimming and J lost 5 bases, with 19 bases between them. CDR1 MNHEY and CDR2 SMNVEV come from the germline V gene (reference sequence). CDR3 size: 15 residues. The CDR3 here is CASSPYRQGLHEQYF. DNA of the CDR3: TGTGCCAGCAGTCCCTACCGACAGGGACTCCACGAGCAGTACTTC.

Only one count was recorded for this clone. CDR3 amino acids: CASSPQGGQRRNEQFF. CDR3 DNA: TGTGCCAGCTCACCACAGGGCGGACAAAGAAGGAATGAGCAGTTCTTC. The chain is built from TRBV18 and TRBJ2-1; D possibly corresponds to TRBD1 (5 bases). This CDR3 is 16 amino acids long. V lost 1 base to trimming and J lost 7 bases, with 17 bases between them. Germline assignment: CDR1 KGHSH and CDR2 LQKENI.

CDR3 nucleotide sequence: TGTGCCAGCAGTGGGACAGGGGGCACAGATACGCAGTATTTT. Its protein is CASSGTGGTDTQYF. This rearrangement joins TRBV6-4 to TRBJ2-3; 9 bases align to TRBD1. This CDR3 region has 14 residues. The germline CDR1 and CDR2 sequences are MRHNA and SNTAGT. The ends lost 4 bases at V and 1 base at J; junction bases unmatched: 0.

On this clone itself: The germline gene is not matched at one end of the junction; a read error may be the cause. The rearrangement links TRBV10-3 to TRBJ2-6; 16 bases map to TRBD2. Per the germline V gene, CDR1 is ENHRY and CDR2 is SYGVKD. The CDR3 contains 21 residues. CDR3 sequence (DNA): TGTGCCATCAGTGTGGGACTAGCGGGAGGGACACCATCCTCTGGGGCCAACGGCCTGACTTTC. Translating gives CAISVGLAGGTPSSGANGLTF.

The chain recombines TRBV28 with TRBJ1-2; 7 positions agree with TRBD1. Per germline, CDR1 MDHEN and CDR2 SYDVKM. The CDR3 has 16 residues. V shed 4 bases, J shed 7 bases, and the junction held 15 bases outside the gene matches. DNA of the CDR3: TGTGCCAGCAGTTCTCCCCCAACAGGGGTAGTGAGTGGCTACACCTTC. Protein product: CASSSPPTGVVSGYTF.

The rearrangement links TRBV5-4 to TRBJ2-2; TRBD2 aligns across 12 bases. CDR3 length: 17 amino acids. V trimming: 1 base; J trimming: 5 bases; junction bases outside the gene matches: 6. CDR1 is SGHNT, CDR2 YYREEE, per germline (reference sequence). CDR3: CASSLPGLAGRTGELFF. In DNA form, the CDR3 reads TGTGCCAGCAGCTTGCCGGGACTAGCGGGTAGGACCGGGGAGCTGTTTTTT.

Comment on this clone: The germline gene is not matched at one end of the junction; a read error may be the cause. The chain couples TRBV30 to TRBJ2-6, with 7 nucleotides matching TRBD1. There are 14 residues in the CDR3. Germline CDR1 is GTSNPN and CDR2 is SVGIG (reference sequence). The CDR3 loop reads CACTSLTGANGLTF. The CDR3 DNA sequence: TGTGCCTGCACAAGCCTTACAGGGGCCAACGGCCTGACTTTC.

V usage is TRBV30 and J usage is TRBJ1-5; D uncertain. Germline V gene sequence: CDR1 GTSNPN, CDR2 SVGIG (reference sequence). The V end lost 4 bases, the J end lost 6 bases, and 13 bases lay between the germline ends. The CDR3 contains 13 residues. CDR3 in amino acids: CAWTGTPSQPQHF. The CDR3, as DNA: TGTGCCTGGACAGGCACACCTTCTCAGCCCCAGCATTTT. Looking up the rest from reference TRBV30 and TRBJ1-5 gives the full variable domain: SQTIHQWPATLVQPVGSPLSLECTVEGTSNPNLYWYRQAAGRGLQLLFYSVGIGQISSEVPQNLSASRPQDRQFILSSKKLLLSDSGFYLCAWTGTPSQPQHFGDGTRLSIL.

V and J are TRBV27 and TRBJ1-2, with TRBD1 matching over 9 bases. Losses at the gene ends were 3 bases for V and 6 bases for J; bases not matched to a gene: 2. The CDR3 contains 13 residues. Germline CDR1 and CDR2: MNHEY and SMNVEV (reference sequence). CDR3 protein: CASSLGQGHGYTF. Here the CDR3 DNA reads TGTGCCAGCAGTTTGGGACAGGGCCATGGCTACACCTTC.

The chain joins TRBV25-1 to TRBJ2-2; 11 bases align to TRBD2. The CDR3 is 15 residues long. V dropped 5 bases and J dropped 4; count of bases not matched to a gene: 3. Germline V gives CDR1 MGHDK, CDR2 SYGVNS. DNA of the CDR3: TGTGCCAGCAGTCGCGGGACTAGCGGCACCGGGGAGCTGTTTTTT. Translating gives CASSRGTSGTGELFF. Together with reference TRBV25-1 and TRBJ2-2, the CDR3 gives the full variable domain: EADIYQTPRYLVIGTGKKITLECSQTMGHDKMYWYQQDPGMELHLIHYSYGVNSTEKGDLSSESTVSRIRTEHFPLTLESARPSHTSQYLCASSRGTSGTGELFFGEGSRLTVL.

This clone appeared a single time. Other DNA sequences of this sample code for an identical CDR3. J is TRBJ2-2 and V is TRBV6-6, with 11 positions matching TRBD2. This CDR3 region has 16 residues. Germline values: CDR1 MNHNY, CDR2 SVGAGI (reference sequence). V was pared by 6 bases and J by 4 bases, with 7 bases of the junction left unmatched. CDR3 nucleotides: TGTGCCAGCAGCTCGAGACTAGCGGGAAGCACCGGGGAGCTGTTTTTT. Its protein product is CASSSRLAGSTGELFF.

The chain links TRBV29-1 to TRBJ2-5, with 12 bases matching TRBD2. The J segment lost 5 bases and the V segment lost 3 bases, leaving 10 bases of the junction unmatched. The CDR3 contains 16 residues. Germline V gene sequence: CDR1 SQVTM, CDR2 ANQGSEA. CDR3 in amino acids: CSVEPTSGGGGETQYF. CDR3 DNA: TGCAGCGTTGAGCCGACTAGCGGGGGTGGGGGGGAGACCCAGTACTTC.

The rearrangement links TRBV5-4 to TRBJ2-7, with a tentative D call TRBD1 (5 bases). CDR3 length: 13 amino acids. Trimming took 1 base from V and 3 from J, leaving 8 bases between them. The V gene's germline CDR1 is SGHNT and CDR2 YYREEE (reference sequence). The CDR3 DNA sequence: TGTGCCAGCAGCTTGAGGGGAAGCTACGAGCAGTACTTC. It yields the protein CASSLRGSYEQYF.

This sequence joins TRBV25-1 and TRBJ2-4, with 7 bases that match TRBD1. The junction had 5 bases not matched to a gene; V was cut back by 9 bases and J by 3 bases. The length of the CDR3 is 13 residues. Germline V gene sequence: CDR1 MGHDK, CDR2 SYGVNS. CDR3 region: CARKQGHKNIQYF. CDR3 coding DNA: TGTGCCAGGAAACAGGGGCACAAAAACATTCAGTACTTC.

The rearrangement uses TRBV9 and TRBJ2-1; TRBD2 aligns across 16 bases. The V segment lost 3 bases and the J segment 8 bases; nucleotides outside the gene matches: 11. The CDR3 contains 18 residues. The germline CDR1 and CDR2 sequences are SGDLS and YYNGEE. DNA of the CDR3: TGTGCCAGCAGCGGCCCGGGACTAGCGGGAGGGGTGGTGGATGAGCAGTTCTTC. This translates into CASSGPGLAGGVVDEQFF.